Listed here are 8 T cell receptor beta chains from one sample, sequenced in a study of cytotoxic CD8 clonotypes in ibrutinib-treated CLL (TCRdb year 2021). The time point label corresponds to: about a year on ibrutinib. The library came from the immunoSEQ multiplex PCR assay. TCRdb re-hosts the immuneACCESS table, in-frame sequences only. Its copies lack some clones; in the studies checked, an unresolved V gene accounts for under half of them, and the cause for the rest is not known. Within this sample are some 98,000 clones, with approximately 78% of them counted one time only. Around 30% of the sample goes to the ten largest clones. Sequencing used PBMCs, obtained after 12 months of ibrutinib treatment. The receptors originated from a human donor with chronic lymphocytic leukemia.

The J gene is TRBJ1-5, the V gene TRBV27; D perhaps matches TRBD1 (6 bases). Germline lookup yields CDR1 MNHEY and CDR2 SMNVEV (reference sequence). This CDR3 region has 14 residues. Deletions cut 6 bases from V and 8 bases from J, with 17 bases between. The CDR3: CASSLTGNSKPQHF. The DNA for the CDR3 is TGTGCCAGCAGCCTAACAGGGAATTCGAAGCCCCAGCATTTT.

V and J are TRBV5-1 and TRBJ2-1; D may be TRBD2 (5 bases). Trimming pared 4 bases from V and 10 bases from J, leaving 15 bases between. Germline-derived CDR1 and CDR2 are SGHRS and YFSETQ. There are 13 residues in the CDR3. The CDR3 sequence: CASSAESSSEQFF. CDR3 bases: TGCGCCAGCAGCGCGGAATCTTCTAGCGAGCAGTTCTTC.

The chain has TRBV19 and TRBJ2-3, with unresolved D. CDR1 and CDR2 from the germline V gene are LNHDA and SQIVND (reference sequence). Trimming stripped 1 base from V and 2 bases from J, with 10 bases between. This CDR3 has 15 amino acids. CDR3: CASSIGAPTTDTQYF. In nucleotides, the CDR3 is TGTGCCAGTAGTATAGGGGCACCAACCACAGATACGCAGTATTTT. Drawing the rest from reference TRBV19 and TRBJ2-3, the complete variable domain is DGGITQSPKYLFRKEGQNVTLSCEQNLNHDAMYWYRQDPGQGLRLIYYSQIVNDFQKGDIAEGYSVSREKKESFPLTVTSAQKNPTAFYLCASSIGAPTTDTQYFGPGTRLTVL.

This chain joins TRBV28 and TRBJ2-5, with 8 bases fitting TRBD1. From germline, CDR1 is MDHEN and CDR2 SYDVKM. The V gene end was trimmed by 10 bases and the J gene end by 7 bases; junction bases not matched to a gene: 5. This CDR3 contains 11 residues. CDR3 nucleotides: TGTGCCACCAACAGGGGGGTGACCCAGTACTTC. This translates into CATNRGVTQYF. Supplemented by reference TRBV28 and TRBJ2-5, the full variable domain reads DVKVTQSSRYLVKRTGEKVFLECVQDMDHENMFWYRQDPGLGLRLIYFSYDVKMKEKGDIPEGYSVSREKKERFSLILESASTNQTSMYLCATNRGVTQYFGPGTRLLVL.

This clone was recorded once. V gene TRBV7-8 combines with J gene TRBJ2-7, with TRBD1 matching 7 bases. The germline V gene has CDR1 SGHVS and CDR2 FQNEAQ. CDR3 size: 13 residues. The V segment lost 4 bases and the J segment 7 bases; nucleotides outside the gene matches: 7. The CDR3 DNA sequence: TGTGCCAGCAGCTACCAACAGGGGTTGGAGCAGTACTTC. This sequence encodes CASSYQQGLEQYF.

The V gene is TRBV18, the J gene TRBJ1-4; 8 nucleotides match TRBD1. Germline CDR1 KGHSH, CDR2 LQKENI. The CDR3 is made up of 17 amino acids. Trimming removed 6 bases from V and 0 bases from J; junction bases left unmatched: 9. CDR3 region: CASSDLLQGATNEKLFF. The CDR3, as DNA: TGTGCCAGCTCGGACCTCTTACAGGGGGCAACTAATGAAAAACTGTTTTTT.

The sample holds a few counts of this clone. The chain carries TRBV6-1 and TRBJ1-1; TRBD1 is a possible D gene (5 bases). The CDR3 loop spans 13 amino acids. Deletions cut 6 bases from V and 7 bases from J, with 15 bases between. Germline values: CDR1 MNHNS, CDR2 SASEGT. The CDR3 DNA reads as TGTGCCAGCAGGCTAGACAGTTGGAGTGAAGCTTTCTTT. Its translation: CASRLDSWSEAFF.

The gene calls are TRBV6-6 and TRBJ2-7; TRBD1 might be the D (6 bases). Trimming stripped 10 bases from V and 4 bases from J, with 14 bases between. CDR3 length: 12 amino acids. Germline V lookup: CDR1 MNHNY, CDR2 SVGAGI (reference sequence). The CDR3: CATRQVSYEQYF. The CDR3 region has the DNA TGTGCCACCAGACAGGTCTCTTACGAGCAGTACTTC.